This TCR beta chain was sequenced in a study of cytomegalovirus exposure and HLA in healthy donors. Of note for this clone: Its matching antigen is unknown.

Study-wide points: Subsequent analysis revealed that first-cohort TCR clusters tended to co-occur in the approximately 120 validation repertoires. 150 or so TCR beta chains were listed as cytomegalovirus-associated. Most TCR sequences proved rare, with some public TCRs found in many donors.

Using immunoSEQ multiplex PCR, the repertoire was profiled, and TCRdb retains in-frame clones only, with some absent. The sample lists about 160,000 clones, roughly 89% occurring once. This clonotype was sampled from a man between 18 and 29 years old in good health and CMV-seropositive. Sequenced material: PBMCs.

CDR3 coding DNA: TGTGCCAGCAGCTTAGGAGCGGGAGTAGGGGAGACCCAGTACTTC. Translated, it gives CASSLGAGVGETQYF. This chain uses TRBV7-8 with TRBJ2-5; 8 positions match TRBD2. CDR1 and CDR2 (germline): SGHVS, FQNEAQ. The J segment lost 5 bases and the V segment lost 1 base, leaving 6 bases of the junction unmatched. The CDR3 runs to 15 residues.